These T cell receptor beta chains were read from a single sample in a study of neoadjuvant anti-PD-1 for oral cavity cancer. Repertoires were generated with immunoSEQ multiplex PCR, while TCRdb's copy carries only in-frame clones and drops some. The sample holds roughly 24,000 clones, around 26% seen once. The material sequenced was tumor tissue, taken after nivolumab (anti-PD-1) treatment. These receptors came from a person aged 35-79 years with oral cavity squamous cell carcinoma. CDR3s include the opening cysteine and the closing phenylalanine or tryptophan. D genes are given only for firm matches. Rows may omit the clone size; those that give it use once, few, many or a size class.

>TRBV5-3|few|TRBJ2-7|TRBD1
CARSLLFGDRAGEQYF
TGTGCCAGAAGCTTACTTTTTGGGGACAGGGCGGGTGAGCAGTACTTC
>TRBV10-2|NA|TRBJ2-1|NA
CASSENRVSYNEQFF
TGCGCCAGCAGTGAGAATAGGGTTTCCTACAATGAGCAGTTCTTC
>TRBV5-1|few|TRBJ2-3|NA
CASSLGGGADTQYF
TGCGCCAGCAGCTTGGGAGGGGGGGCAGATACGCAGTATTTT
>TRBV5-1|NA|TRBJ2-3|NA
CASSLLRGPTDTQYF
TGCGCCAGCAGCTTGTTGCGGGGACCCACAGATACGCAGTATTTT
>TRBV6-5|NA|TRBJ2-7|TRBD1
CASSYTTGNPYEQYF
TGTGCCAGCAGCTATACGACAGGGAACCCCTACGAGCAGTACTTC
>TRBV19|NA|TRBJ1-2|NA
CASSPETVNYGYTF
TGTGCCAGTAGCCCGGAGACGGTGAACTATGGCTACACCTTC
>TRBV15|NA|TRBJ2-2|NA
CATSRHERTGELFF
TGTGCCACCAGCCGTCACGAGAGGACCGGGGAGCTGTTTTTT
>TRBV6-6|many|TRBJ2-7|NA
CASSTESYEQYF
TGTGCCAGCAGCACCGAATCCTACGAGCAGTACTTC
>TRBV29-1|NA|TRBJ1-2|TRBD1
CSVEGGQAWYGYTF
TGCAGCGTTGAAGGGGGACAGGCCTGGTATGGCTACACCTTC
>TRBV5-8|NA|TRBJ1-2|NA
CASSFAGNYGYTF
TGTGCCAGCAGCTTTGCAGGGAACTATGGCTACACCTTC
>TRBV19|NA|TRBJ2-7|NA
CASSIRSRGEQYF
TGTGCCAGTAGTATCCGGAGTCGCGGCGAGCAGTACTTC
>TRBV7-9|NA|TRBJ1-2|TRBD1
CASSLAGQTYGYTF
TGTGCCAGCAGCTTAGCGGGACAGACCTATGGCTACACCTTC
>TRBV5-5|NA|TRBJ1-2|NA
CASSLTGAHTF
TGTGCCAGCAGCTTGACGGGGGCCCACACCTTC
>TRBV9|few|TRBJ1-2|NA
CASSVGLTYTF
TGTGCCAGCAGCGTAGGACTTACCTACACCTTC
>TRBV4-1|NA|TRBJ1-4|NA
CASSQDGGWRATNEKLFF
TGCGCCAGCAGCCAAGACGGGGGATGGAGAGCAACTAATGAAAAACTGTTTTTT
>TRBV7-9|few|TRBJ2-3|NA
CASSLGGKDTQYF
TGTGCCAGCAGCTTAGGAGGCAAAGATACGCAGTATTTT
>TRBV7-3|few|TRBJ2-3|NA
CASSLLTPPDTQYF
TGTGCCAGCAGCTTACTCACTCCCCCTGATACGCAGTATTTT
>TRBV10-3|NA|TRBJ1-1|TRBD1
CAISEGQGAPAAFF
TGTGCCATCAGTGAGGGACAGGGGGCCCCCGCTGCTTTCTTT
>TRBV4-2|NA|TRBJ2-3|NA
CASSQDQGLGTSTDTQYF
TGTGCCAGCAGCCAAGATCAGGGATTGGGGACAAGCACAGATACGCAGTATTTT
>TRBV28|few|TRBJ1-3|NA
CASTLRTWDTIYF
TGTGCCAGCACCCTTAGGACCTGGGACACCATATATTTT
>TRBV19|NA|TRBJ1-1|NA
CASSIIGDGSIEAFF
TGTGCCAGTAGTATAATTGGGGACGGGAGTATAGAAGCTTTCTTT
>TRBV19|NA|TRBJ1-3|TRBD1
CASSIGTAGNTIYF
TGTGCCAGTAGTATCGGGACAGCTGGAAACACCATATATTTT
>TRBV19|medium-sized|TRBJ1-6|TRBD1
CASRPVGDTGGTYNSPLHF
TGTGCCAGTAGACCCGTGGGGGATACAGGGGGCACGTATAATTCACCCCTCCACTTT
>TRBV15|once|TRBJ1-5|NA
CATSSDRLNQPQHF
TGTGCCACCAGCAGCGACAGGCTTAATCAGCCCCAGCATTTT
>TRBV11-2|few|TRBJ1-5|NA
CASSSPGVQPQHF
TGTGCCAGCAGCTCTCCAGGGGTTCAGCCCCAGCATTTT
>TRBV25-1|NA|TRBJ2-3|TRBD2
CASSQAGGPTQYF
TGTGCCAGCAGTCAAGCGGGGGGCCCAACGCAGTATTTT
>TRBV4-1|NA|TRBJ2-3|NA
CASSQDRGNTQYF
TGCGCCAGCAGCCAAGATCGTGGAAATACGCAGTATTTT
>TRBV5-4|NA|TRBJ2-1|NA
CASSSEGQGEQFF
TGTGCCAGCAGCTCCGAGGGCCAGGGGGAGCAGTTCTTC
>TRBV7-2|few|TRBJ2-7|NA
CASSPLSGYEQYF
TGTGCCAGCAGCCCTTTGTCGGGGTACGAGCAGTACTTC
>TRBV29-1|NA|TRBJ1-5|NA
CSAVQGSNQPQHF
TGCAGCGCTGTGCAGGGGAGCAATCAGCCCCAGCATTTT
>TRBV11-2|NA|TRBJ1-1|TRBD1
CASSHRGQVPEAFF
TGTGCCAGCAGCCACAGGGGACAGGTCCCTGAAGCTTTCTTT
>TRBV27|NA|TRBJ1-5|NA
CASSWGRGLPQHF
TGTGCCAGCAGTTGGGGACGTGGTTTGCCCCAGCATTTT
>TRBV28|NA|TRBJ2-7|NA
CASWGVGEQYF
TGTGCCAGCTGGGGGGTGGGCGAGCAGTACTTC
>TRBV28|once|TRBJ2-7|TRBD2
CASSFIRERANGGGNEQYF
TGTGCCAGCAGTTTTATTCGGGAAAGGGCGAACGGGGGGGGTAACGAGCAGTACTTC
>TRBV23-1|many|TRBJ2-7|TRBD1
CASSQSGDRGNYEQYF
TGCGCCAGCAGTCAATCGGGGGACAGGGGTAACTACGAGCAGTACTTC
>TRBV6-5|many|TRBJ2-2|NA
CASSSRVETGELFF
TGTGCCAGCAGTTCACGGGTCGAAACCGGGGAGCTGTTTTTT
>TRBV18|NA|TRBJ2-7|TRBD1
CASSPRTGVTYEQYF
TGTGCCAGCTCACCACGGACAGGGGTCACCTACGAGCAGTACTTC
>TRBV6-5|NA|TRBJ1-2|NA
CASRTAGGGYTF
TGTGCCAGCAGAACCGCCGGGGGTGGCTACACCTTC
>TRBV9|few|TRBJ1-2|NA
CASSTTQITDYGYTF
TGTGCCAGCAGTACGACACAAATTACTGACTATGGCTACACCTTC
>TRBV19|few|TRBJ2-2|NA
CASSISPGIQAGELFF
TGTGCCAGTAGTATTTCCCCAGGGATTCAGGCCGGGGAGCTGTTTTTT
>TRBV4-1|NA|TRBJ2-7|TRBD2
CASSQGLANSYEQYF
TGCGCCAGCAGCCAAGGACTAGCGAACTCCTACGAGCAGTACTTC
>TRBV5-1|NA|TRBJ2-3|TRBD2
CASSLGTSGSDTQYF
TGCGCCAGCAGCCTAGGGACTAGCGGGAGCGATACGCAGTATTTT
>TRBV5-6|NA|TRBJ2-7|TRBD1
CASSLGTGPFGQYF
TGTGCCAGCAGCCTCGGGACAGGCCCATTTGGGCAGTACTTC
>TRBV20-1|many|TRBJ2-7|NA
CSALDYPEQYF
TGCAGTGCACTAGACTACCCAGAGCAGTACTTC
>TRBV13|few|TRBJ2-2|TRBD2
CASSFHPGRGTGELFF
TGTGCCAGCAGCTTTCATCCCGGGAGGGGGACCGGGGAGCTGTTTTTT
>TRBV19|NA|TRBJ1-5|NA
CASSKDGLVSNQPQHF
TGTGCCAGTAGTAAGGACGGGTTAGTAAGCAATCAGCCCCAGCATTTT
>TRBV7-9|NA|TRBJ2-7|NA
CASSLAHSSYEQYF
TGTGCCAGCAGCTTAGCGCACAGCTCCTACGAGCAGTACTTC
>TRBV4-1|NA|TRBJ1-1|TRBD1
CASSQGQGARANTEAFF
TGCGCCAGCAGCCAAGGTCAGGGGGCGAGGGCGAACACTGAAGCTTTCTTT
>TRBV5-4|NA|TRBJ1-4|TRBD1
CASSAGQNNEKLFF
TGTGCCAGCAGCGCGGGACAGAATAATGAAAAACTGTTTTTT
>TRBV28|NA|TRBJ2-7|NA
CASRAGTASYEQYF
TGTGCCAGCAGAGCCGGGACGGCCTCCTACGAGCAGTACTTC
>TRBV15|NA|TRBJ1-5|TRBD1
CATRKQGPVGQPQHF
TGTGCCACCAGAAAACAGGGGCCGGTCGGGCAGCCCCAGCATTTT
>TRBV5-1|NA|TRBJ1-1|NA
CASKIEGNTEAFF
TGCGCCAGCAAAATCGAGGGGAACACTGAAGCTTTCTTT
>TRBV2|NA|TRBJ1-3|NA
CASREIQSSGNTIYF
TGTGCCAGCAGGGAAATTCAGAGCTCTGGAAACACCATATATTTT
>TRBV2|few|TRBJ2-5|NA
CASILIPGETQYF
TGTGCCAGCATCCTTATCCCCGGGGAGACCCAGTACTTC
>TRBV27|NA|TRBJ2-5|NA
CASSLNGGVVETQYF
TGTGCCAGCAGTTTAAACGGCGGGGTGGTAGAGACCCAGTACTTC
>TRBV28|few|TRBJ2-7|TRBD1
CASRTGGGHEQYF
TGTGCCAGCAGGACAGGGGGCGGTCACGAGCAGTACTTC
>TRBV19|NA|TRBJ1-6|NA
CASTRSHGSPLHF
TGTGCCAGTACCCGGTCCCATGGTTCACCCCTCCACTTT
>TRBV7-8|once|TRBJ1-5|NA
CASSFRGADMQPQHF
TGTGCCAGCAGCTTTCGGGGGGCGGATATGCAGCCCCAGCATTTT
>TRBV29-1|NA|TRBJ2-3|TRBD2
CSAIAGGTDTQYF
TGCAGCGCCATAGCGGGGGGCACAGATACGCAGTATTTT
>TRBV2|NA|TRBJ2-1|TRBD1
CASFPRGISVQFF
TGTGCCAGTTTTCCCAGGGGGATCTCAGTGCAGTTCTTC